A single sample is the source of the 8 T cell receptor beta chains below, sequenced in a study of T cell clusters in autoimmune cytopenias. One tube held mixed TRB-A and TRB-B primer pools for touch-down PCR. TCRdb reprocessed the multiplex PCR reads and keeps a single row for each CDR3 protein, giving no DNA. Its listing shows around 8,000 distinct CDR3 sequences. TRB amplification used 250 ng of peripheral blood genomic DNA. The specimen was peripheral blood. Source of these receptors: a human donor with an autoimmune cytopenia or autoimmune hepatitis (not recorded which).

Judged by frequency, this clonotype is medium-sized. The CDR3 reads CASRSGLAAGELFF. The chain recombines TRBV6-2 or TRBV6-3 with TRBJ2-2; the TCRdb D gene call, TRBD2, has no DNA to confirm it. This CDR3 is built from 14 residues. CDR1 and CDR2 from the germline V gene are MNHEY and SVGEGT.

The CDR3 loop reads CASSFEIQDRFSGANVLTF. V usage is TRBV5-4 and J usage is TRBJ2-6; TCRdb's D call, TRBD1, is unchecked because there is no DNA. The CDR3 sequence is 19 residues long. Germline-derived CDR1 and CDR2 are SGHNT and YYREEE (reference sequence). The full variable domain, in which reference TRBV5-4 and TRBJ2-6 provide the parts outside the CDR3, is ETGVTQSPTHLIKTRGQQVTLRCSSQSGHNTVSWYQQALGQGPQFIFQYYREEENGRGNFPPRFSGLQFPNYSSELNVNALELDDSALYLCASSFEIQDRFSGANVLTFGAGSRLTVL.

The chain couples TRBV6-2 or TRBV6-3 to TRBJ2-1; the D call from TCRdb, TRBD2, cannot be confirmed without DNA. The CDR3 sequence is 15 residues long. CDR1 is MNHEY, CDR2 SVGEGT, per germline. CDR3 sequence: CASSFSGRASNEQFF.

Its frequency marks this clonotype as medium-sized. V usage is TRBV5-6 and J usage is TRBJ2-1; with no DNA, the TCRdb D assignment of TRBD2 cannot be verified. CDR3 length: 14 amino acids. Germline CDR1 SGHDT, CDR2 YYEEEE. CDR3 region: CASTEGRAYNEQFF.

The rearrangement links TRBV30 to TRBJ1-1. Germline assignment: CDR1 GTSNPN and CDR2 SVGIG (reference sequence). The CDR3 is 13 residues long. CDR3 in amino acids: CAWIGVENTEVFF.

The chain links TRBV11-2 to TRBJ2-1; TCRdb lists TRBD2, though no DNA is available to test this call. Germline V CDR1 and CDR2: SGHAT, FQNNGV. The CDR3 extends over 14 amino acids. CDR3: CASSLRGGVGEQFF.

Considering frequency, this clonotype is medium-sized (0.01 to 0.1%). V usage is TRBV7-7 and J usage is TRBJ2-7. The CDR3 totals 13 residues. Germline CDR1 is SSHAT and CDR2 is FNYEAQ (reference sequence). The chain's CDR3 is CASSFGPSYEQYF. The full variable domain, its missing parts supplied by reference TRBV7-7 and TRBJ2-7, is GAGVSQSPRYKVTKRGQDVTLRCDPISSHATLYWYQQALGQGPEFLTYFNYEAQPDKSGLPSDRFSAERPEGSISTLTIQRTEQRDSAMYRCASSFGPSYEQYFGPGTRLTVT.

This clonotype is identified as medium-sized from frequency. The chain employs TRBV20-1 and TRBJ2-1; TCRdb's D call, TRBD2, is unchecked because there is no DNA. CDR1 is DFQATT and CDR2 is SNEGSKA in the germline V gene (reference sequence). The CDR3 has 15 residues. The chain's CDR3 is CSAQEGEREGREQFF.